One and the same sample provided the 10 T cell receptor beta chains below, sequenced in a study of CD8 T cell repertoires and HIV-1 epitope variants. Here immunoSEQ multiplex PCR was the method, and the copy in TCRdb shows in-frame clones only, minus some. The sample includes about 2,200 clones, around 73% seen only once; the top ten take roughly 40%. No cognate antigen is known for these TCRs. Material: cultured CD8+ T cells derived from PBMCs. The source is a male donor with HIV.

The gene calls are TRBV6-4 and TRBJ1-5, with 10 bases identical to TRBD1. The J segment lost 3 bases and the V segment lost 0 bases, leaving 11 bases of the junction unmatched. Germline V CDR1 and CDR2: MRHNA, SNTAGT. This CDR3 comprises 19 residues. CDR3 DNA sequence: TGTGCCAGCAGTGACTCCACCTGGGGGACAGGGGTGATCAATCAGCCCCAGCATTTT. Protein: CASSDSTWGTGVINQPQHF.

The chain links TRBV9 to TRBJ2-3; D is uncertain. With 0 bases removed from V and 10 bases from J, the gap between germline ends came to 15 bases. This CDR3 contains 14 residues. In germline, CDR1 is SGDLS, CDR2 YYNGEE. The CDR3 sequence: CASSVVPSRMAQYF. The DNA of the CDR3 is TGTGCCAGCAGCGTAGTCCCCTCCCGGATGGCGCAGTATTTT.

This chain connects TRBV6-5 to TRBJ1-4; D gene unclear. V dropped 4 bases and J dropped 3 bases, with 12 bases sitting between them. CDR1 and CDR2 (germline): MNHEY, SVGAGI. There are 15 residues in the CDR3. CDR3 region: CASSSGPRSNEKLFF. The CDR3 nucleotides are TGTGCCAGCAGTTCCGGACCTCGCTCTAATGAAAAACTGTTTTTT.

The chain has TRBV7-3 and TRBJ2-3; D possibly corresponds to TRBD2 (6 bases). This CDR3 region has 13 residues. V was clipped by 6 bases and J by 9 bases, with 16 bases between them. The germline V gene encodes CDR1 SGHTA and CDR2 FQGTGA. CDR3 protein: CASRSQGGDTQYF. In DNA, the CDR3 is TGTGCCAGCAGGTCCCAGGGAGGCGACACGCAGTATTTT.

The count of this clone is one. The genes are TRBV7-3 and TRBJ1-1; D is uncertain. Looked up from germline, CDR1 is SGHTA and CDR2 is FQGTGA. The CDR3 sequence is 13 residues long. V lost 6 bases, J lost 3 bases, and 11 bases lay in between. For the CDR3, the DNA is TGTGCCAGCAGTCGTGGCCCATACACTGAAGCTTTCTTT. Amino acid sequence: CASSRGPYTEAFF.

This clone occurred a few times. This chain connects TRBV10-3 to TRBJ2-6; D gene unclear. In germline, CDR1 is ENHRY, CDR2 SYGVKD. V dropped 9 bases and J dropped 0 bases, with 15 bases sitting between them. The CDR3 is 16 amino acids. The DNA of the CDR3 is TGTGCCATTCCCACAGCCTCCTCCTCTGGGGCCAACGTCCTGACTTTC. Translation: CAIPTASSSGANVLTF.

The chain carries TRBV6-5 and TRBJ2-3; D may be TRBD2 (5 bases). Looked up from germline, CDR1 is MNHEY and CDR2 is SVGAGI. Trimming stripped 5 bases from V and 8 bases from J, with 17 bases between. The CDR3 length is 14 residues. CDR3 nucleotides: TGTGCCAGCAGTCCTGGACTGAGAGACGGTACGCAGTATTTT. Its translation: CASSPGLRDGTQYF.

The chain employs TRBV7-9 and TRBJ1-2; D uncertain. CDR1 and CDR2 (germline): SEHNR, FQNEAQ (reference sequence). This CDR3 is 17 amino acids long. V lost 5 bases and J lost 4, with 23 bases in between. This CDR3 reads CASSHQPGLTGGYGYTF. CDR3 bases: TGTGCCAGCAGCCACCAGCCCGGGCTCACTGGCGGCTATGGCTACACCTTC.

This clone is judged large (0.1 to 1%). This sequence joins TRBV29-1 and TRBJ2-3; D perhaps matches TRBD2 (5 bases). Trimming took 7 bases from V and 2 from J, leaving 16 bases between them. Germline lookup yields CDR1 SQVTM and CDR2 ANQGSEA. There are 14 residues in the CDR3. The CDR3 bases are TGCAGCGCGGCGGGCACCGAGTCCACAGATACGCAGTATTTT. Translation gives CSAAGTESTDTQYF.

The chain joins TRBV15 to TRBJ2-1; no clear D gene. V was trimmed by 0 bases and J by 6 bases, leaving 15 bases between them. CDR3 length: 16 amino acids. Germline-derived CDR1 and CDR2 are LNHNV and YYDKDF (reference sequence). The DNA for the CDR3 is TGTGCCACCAGCAGAGATCGAACGAACCCCCCCAATGAGCAGTTCTTC. It encodes CATSRDRTNPPNEQFF.